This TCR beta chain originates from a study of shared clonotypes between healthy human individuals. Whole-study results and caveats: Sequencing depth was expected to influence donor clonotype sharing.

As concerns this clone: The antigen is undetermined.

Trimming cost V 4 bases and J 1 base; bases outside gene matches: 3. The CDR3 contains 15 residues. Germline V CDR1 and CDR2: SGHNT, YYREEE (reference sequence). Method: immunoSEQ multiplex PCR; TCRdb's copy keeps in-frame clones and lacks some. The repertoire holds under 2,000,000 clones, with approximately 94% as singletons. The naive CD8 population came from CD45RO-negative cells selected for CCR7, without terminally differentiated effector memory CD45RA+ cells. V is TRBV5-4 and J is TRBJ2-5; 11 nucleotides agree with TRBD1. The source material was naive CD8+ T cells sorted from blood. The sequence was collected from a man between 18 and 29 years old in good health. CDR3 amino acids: CASSPGQGAQETQYF. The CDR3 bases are TGTGCCAGCAGCCCAGGACAGGGGGCCCAAGAGACCCAGTACTTC.